In its sample, the clone carrying this T cell receptor (beta chain) was seen once. This record belongs to a study of cytomegalovirus exposure and HLA in healthy donors. Primers for the PCR totalled 60 Vbeta and 13 Jbeta. Here immunoSEQ multiplex PCR was the method, and the copy in TCRdb shows in-frame clones only, minus some. The table lists 100,000 to 150,000 clones, 75% to 80% of them singletons. V trimming: 1 base; J trimming: 0 bases; junction bases outside the gene matches: 6. The CDR3 extends over 17 amino acids. From germline, CDR1 is SGHVS and CDR2 FNYEAQ. The sequencing input was PBMCs. The TCR was taken from a male donor in good health and CMV-seronegative. This chain uses TRBV7-6 with TRBJ1-1; 9 bases fit TRBD1. CDR3 protein: CASSLVGTGSMNTEAFF. DNA of the CDR3: TGTGCCAGCAGCTTAGTGGGGACAGGGTCCATGAACACTGAAGCTTTCTTT.